This T cell receptor (beta chain) was recovered during a study of cytomegalovirus exposure and HLA in healthy donors (dated by TCRdb to about 2017). Turning to the overall study: The 500 to 800 repertoires of the first cohort and the 120 validation repertoires were produced on the same platform, according to a later analysis. A separate validation cohort of some 130 different subjects was used in addition to the approximately 640-subject first cohort. The study aimed to test whether signatures of past pathogen exposure could be identified by cataloging public T cell receptors. The study combined high-throughput TCR immunosequencing, statistical association of individual TCRs with disease status, and machine learning to predict cytomegalovirus infection status. Overall results and qualifications from the work: While some public TCRs were present in many individuals, most TCR sequences turned up only very rarely across donors. A later analysis lacked HLA typing for the validation cohort, so it scored co-occurrence in that cohort across all 120 repertoires. It was suggested by the authors that the approach could potentially be generalized to other disease states and immunological phenotypes. The classifier was reported to diagnose cytomegalovirus status with high specificity and sensitivity in both the original and validation cohorts. In vitro tests confirmed that three of the cytomegalovirus-associated TCR beta chains recognize cytomegalovirus antigens. Subsequent analysis determined that TCRs grouped into clusters in the first cohort also showed a tendency toward co-occurrence across the roughly 120 validation repertoires, and 85% to 95% of cluster scores exceeded 0. The study gave a list of 150 to 200 TCR beta chains associated with cytomegalovirus.

The donors belonged to the validation cohort of about 130 subjects, which was separate from the 666-subject first cohort. As concerns this clone: Its binding antigen is unknown. The sample holds no much larger clone one base away, and base qualities are not on file.

Receptor amplification or capture employed the immunoSEQ multiplex PCR assay. Per the source publication's procedure: To diagnose cytomegalovirus status from the catalog of TCR beta chain sequences, a statistical classification framework was built. Drawn from immuneACCESS, this table holds only the in-frame rearrangements with V and J called that TCRdb kept. Clones are partly lost; checked studies trace under half to an unresolved V gene and leave the rest unexplained. The V and J calls and clone size are taken from that table; D and trimming were inferred from the DNA. The sample contains over 200,000 clones, approximately 86% of them found a single time. Clones ranked in the top ten supply about 2.7% of the sample. The receptor's source is a woman aged 18-29 years in good health and CMV-seronegative. Sequencing was performed on PBMCs.

The DNA sequence reads TGCGCCAGCAGCTCCCGGGGAAGGAGAAACACTGAAGCTTTCTTT. Its amino acids are CASSSRGRRNTEAFF. Here the chain combines TRBV5-1 and TRBJ1-1; the D segment cannot be called with confidence. The CDR3 has 15 amino acids, counting the end cysteine and phenylalanine. The DNA shown is the 45-base CDR3, in frame from base 1. Trimming takes 3 bases from V and 2 bases from J, and the germline ends sit 14 bases apart. Sequences SGHRS (CDR1) and YFSETQ (CDR2) are obtained from the germline V gene.